This passage covers 32 T cell receptor beta chains from one sample sequenced in a study of cytomegalovirus exposure and HLA in healthy donors. 60 Vbeta and 13 Jbeta primers were used in PCR. TCRdb keeps only in-frame clones here, not all; method: immunoSEQ multiplex PCR. Of around 76,000 clones in the sample, 60% to 85% were seen once. Sequencing input: PBMCs. All receptors come from a middle-aged man in good health and CMV-seronegative.

This clone was counted once. V usage is TRBV9 and J usage is TRBJ1-6; no clear D gene. The CDR3 runs 14 residues. The germline V gene has CDR1 SGDLS and CDR2 YYNGEE. Trimming pared 1 base from V and 4 bases from J, leaving 6 bases between. This CDR3 is CASSVRVYNSPLHF. In DNA, the CDR3 is TGTGCCAGCAGCGTACGGGTTTATAATTCACCCCTCCACTTT. The variable domain in full, with the rest retrieved from reference TRBV9 and TRBJ1-6, is DSGVTQTPKHLITATGQRVTLRCSPRSGDLSVYWYQQSLDQGLQFLIQYYNGEERAKGNILERFSAQQFPDLHSELNLSSLELGDSALYFCASSVRVYNSPLHFGNGTRLTVT.

To note about this clone: Mismatch with germline at one junction end may stem from a read error. V is TRBV7-9 and J is TRBJ2-5; D possibly corresponds to TRBD2 (5 bases). Near its end, the DNA agrees better with TRBJ2-7, so the J call may be wrong. Per germline, CDR1 SEHNR and CDR2 FQNEAQ (reference sequence). This CDR3 is built from 17 residues. The CDR3 region has the DNA TGTTCCAGCAGCTTAGCCCTAAGGGTGGGGAGCTCCTACGAGCAGTACTTC. Residues: CSSSLALRVGSSYEQYF.

The chain links TRBV7-8 to TRBJ2-3, with 13 bases lining up with TRBD2. V dropped 8 bases and J dropped 6; count of bases not matched to a gene: 11. Looked up from germline, CDR1 is SGHVS and CDR2 is FQNEAQ. This CDR3 has 16 amino acids. This chain's CDR3 is CASWIGTSGAVDTQYF. The CDR3 bases are TGTGCCAGCTGGATCGGGACTAGCGGGGCCGTGGATACGCAGTATTTT. Full variable domain (remainder filled in from reference TRBV7-8 and TRBJ2-3): GAGVSQSPRYKVAKRGQDVALRCDPISGHVSLFWYQQALGQGPEFLTYFQNEAQLDKSGLPSDRFFAERPEGSVSTLKIQRTQQEDSAVYLCASWIGTSGAVDTQYFGPGTRLTVL.

The V gene is TRBV29-1, the J gene TRBJ1-2, with 9 bases identical to TRBD1. Germline CDR1 and CDR2: SQVTM and ANQGSEA. Trimming cost V 6 bases and J 6 bases; bases outside gene matches: 8. The CDR3 loop spans 13 amino acids. The CDR3 DNA follows: TGCAGCGTGGAATCGGGACAGGGCGATGGCTACACCTTC. Translated, it gives CSVESGQGDGYTF.

The genes are TRBV5-6 and TRBJ1-1, with D possibly being TRBD1 (5 bases). Germline V gene sequence: CDR1 SGHDT, CDR2 YYEEEE. Trimming pared 3 bases from V and 6 bases from J, leaving 15 bases between. CDR3 size: 14 residues. The CDR3 DNA sequence: TGTGCCAGCAGCTCCGATCAGGGAGGCGCTGAAGCTTTCTTT. This codes for CASSSDQGGAEAFF.

This sequence joins TRBV6-6 and TRBJ2-7; D is perhaps TRBD1 (5 bases). The CDR3 runs 13 residues. CDR1 and CDR2 from the germline V gene are MNHNY and SVGAGI (reference sequence). V gave up 7 bases and J gave up 1 base, with 11 bases separating them. The CDR3 DNA follows: TGTGCCAGCAACCCAAGGGGTTCCTACGAGCAGTACTTC. Amino acids: CASNPRGSYEQYF.

The V and J genes are TRBV29-1 and TRBJ2-2; 8 bases map to TRBD1. This CDR3 is built from 14 residues. Germline CDR1 SQVTM, CDR2 ANQGSEA. Trimming at V came to 6 bases and at J to 4 bases, leaving 7 bases not matched to a gene. This chain's CDR3 is CSVQGAFRTGELFF. CDR3 nucleotide sequence: TGCAGCGTCCAGGGGGCGTTCCGCACCGGGGAGCTGTTTTTT.

Only a few counts were recorded for this clone. The V call is TRBV16, the J call TRBJ2-7, with D perhaps matching TRBD2 (6 bases). This CDR3 is built from 12 residues. V gave up 5 bases and J gave up 5 bases, with 10 bases separating them. The germline CDR1 and CDR2 sequences are KGHSY and FQNENV. CDR3 sequence (DNA): TGTGCCAGCAGCTACGGGGGTAACGAGCAGTACTTC. Translated: CASSYGGNEQYF.

This sequence joins TRBV14 and TRBJ2-7; possibly TRBD1 for D (5 bases). V was pared by 8 bases and J by 3 bases, with 8 bases between. Germline CDR1 SGHDN, CDR2 FVKESK. The CDR3 totals 11 residues. The CDR3 here is CASGAYYEQYF. The CDR3 DNA reads as TGTGCCAGCGGGGCTTACTACGAGCAGTACTTC. The complete variable domain, with remaining parts taken from reference TRBV14 and TRBJ2-7, reads EAGVTQFPSHSVIEKGQTVTLRCDPISGHDNLYWYRRVMGKEIKFLLHFVKESKQDESGMPNNRFLAERTGGTYSTLKVQPAELEDSGVYFCASGAYYEQYFGPGTRLTVT.

This clone was seen more than once but under ten times. V and J are TRBV7-6 and TRBJ2-2; 8 bases are shared with TRBD1. CDR3 length: 16 residues. Germline CDR1 SGHVS, CDR2 FNYEAQ. V trimming: 5 bases; J trimming: 6 bases; junction bases outside the gene matches: 11. For the CDR3, the DNA is TGTGCCAGCAGCCCAACCCAGGACAGGGCCGCCGGGGAGCTGTTTTTT. It yields the protein CASSPTQDRAAGELFF.

The chain uses TRBV9 and TRBJ2-1; the D gene is possibly TRBD2 (6 bases). The length of the CDR3 is 18 residues. Germline V CDR1 and CDR2: SGDLS, YYNGEE. Trimming took 7 bases from V and 6 from J, leaving 29 bases between them. The chain's CDR3 is CASSSGGNAYTPGNEQFF. As DNA, the CDR3 is TGTGCCAGCTCCTCGGGCGGGAATGCTTATACCCCCGGCAATGAGCAGTTCTTC.

The rearrangement links TRBV7-8 to TRBJ2-1; perhaps TRBD1 as D (6 bases). Trimming shortened V by 6 bases and J by 4 bases, and 16 bases separated the two germline ends. CDR3 length: 15 residues. Germline CDR1 reads SGHVS; CDR2 reads FQNEAQ. The CDR3 coding sequence is TGTGCCAGCAGTCCATACCGGGACACTTACAATGAGCAGTTCTTC. Protein product: CASSPYRDTYNEQFF.

The J gene is TRBJ1-5, the V gene TRBV18; a weak D match, TRBD1 (5 bases). The CDR3 extends over 13 amino acids. CDR1 is KGHSH and CDR2 is LQKENI in the germline V gene. Trimming left V 4 bases short and J 5 bases short, with 9 bases between. CDR3 region: CASSLTQDQPQHF. The CDR3 DNA sequence: TGTGCCAGCTCACTAACACAGGATCAGCCCCAGCATTTT. Variable domain in full (rest from reference TRBV18 and TRBJ1-5): NAGVMQNPRHLVRRRGQEARLRCSPMKGHSHVYWYRQLPEEGLKFMVYLQKENIIDESGMPKERFSAEFPKEGPSILRIQQVVRGDSAAYFCASSLTQDQPQHFGDGTRLSIL.

The chain combines TRBV2 with TRBJ1-5, with D unclear. The V gene lost 3 bases and the J gene lost 5 bases, with 8 bases spanning the gap. Germline V gives CDR1 SNHLY, CDR2 FYNNEI. CDR3 length: 13 residues. The CDR3 spells CASSDRPYQPQHF. The CDR3, as DNA: TGTGCCAGCAGTGACAGGCCCTATCAGCCCCAGCATTTT.

The rearrangement links TRBV28 to TRBJ1-1; a weak D match, TRBD1 (6 bases). This CDR3 is built from 11 residues. In germline, CDR1 is MDHEN, CDR2 SYDVKM. The germline V and J ends were trimmed by 4 bases and 10 bases, with 10 bases remaining between them. The CDR3 loop reads CASSSTGGAFF. The CDR3 DNA is TGTGCCAGCAGTTCGACAGGAGGAGCTTTCTTT.

V and J are TRBV18 and TRBJ1-5; 10 nucleotides match TRBD1. The V gene's germline CDR1 is KGHSH and CDR2 LQKENI. The V and J ends lost 3 bases and 1 base, in that order; junction bases with no gene match: 3. CDR3 size: 16 residues. CDR3 sequence (DNA): TGTGCCAGCTCACCCGACAGGGGGCAAAGCAATCAGCCCCAGCATTTT. This sequence encodes CASSPDRGQSNQPQHF.

This sequence joins TRBV29-1 and TRBJ2-3; TRBD2 agrees at 7 bases. Germline V CDR1 and CDR2: SQVTM, ANQGSEA. The J segment lost 4 bases and the V segment lost 3 bases, leaving 7 bases of the junction unmatched. CDR3 size: 14 residues. CDR3 DNA: TGCAGCGTTGAGGGGGGAGGGAGCCCAGATACGCAGTATTTT. This sequence encodes CSVEGGGSPDTQYF.

Details on this clone: One end of the junction fails to match germline, which may point to a read error. V usage is TRBV7-3 and J usage is TRBJ2-1; 11 bases map to TRBD2. The CDR3 has 15 residues. In germline, CDR1 is SGHTA, CDR2 FQGTGA. CDR3 bases: TGTGCCAGCAGCATAACTAGCGGGAGTTACAATGAGCAGTTCTTC. Protein product: CASSITSGSYNEQFF. The variable domain in full, with the rest retrieved from reference TRBV7-3 and TRBJ2-1, is GAGVSQTPSNKVTEKGKYVELRCDPISGHTALYWYRQSLGQGPEFLIYFQGTGAADDSGLPNDRFFAVRPEGSVSTLKIQRTERGDSAVYLCASSITSGSYNEQFFGPGTRLTVL.

This clone was observed once. The chain joins TRBV9 to TRBJ2-7; 10 nucleotides align to TRBD2. Germline CDR1 reads SGDLS; CDR2 reads YYNGEE. The CDR3 consists of 15 residues. Trimming at V came to 3 bases and at J to 4 bases, leaving 7 bases not matched to a gene. CDR3 amino acids: CASSAGLAVTYEQYF. The CDR3 nucleotides are TGTGCCAGCAGCGCCGGACTAGCGGTAACTTACGAGCAGTACTTC.

This clone turned up a few times. The rearrangement uses TRBV6-4 and TRBJ2-3; 10 positions match TRBD2. This CDR3 is 15 amino acids long. Germline CDR1 MRHNA, CDR2 SNTAGT. The V segment lost 6 bases and the J segment 0 bases; nucleotides outside the gene matches: 3. The CDR3 DNA sequence: TGTGCCAGCAGCCTGACTAGCGGGAGCACAGATACGCAGTATTTT. It encodes CASSLTSGSTDTQYF.

The V call is TRBV7-3, the J call TRBJ1-5; D is unclear. The V end was cut by 6 bases, the J end by 7 bases, with 13 bases between. This CDR3 is 13 amino acids long. From germline, CDR1 is SGHTA and CDR2 FQGTGA. CDR3 residues: CASSVQGGQPQHF. CDR3 nucleotides: TGTGCCAGCAGTGTTCAAGGCGGGCAGCCCCAGCATTTT. The full variable domain, completed using reference TRBV7-3 and TRBJ1-5, is GAGVSQTPSNKVTEKGKYVELRCDPISGHTALYWYRQSLGQGPEFLIYFQGTGAADDSGLPNDRFFAVRPEGSVSTLKIQRTERGDSAVYLCASSVQGGQPQHFGDGTRLSIL.

The genes are TRBV6-5 and TRBJ1-3; D is perhaps TRBD1 (5 bases). Per the germline V gene, CDR1 is MNHEY and CDR2 is SVGAGI. V was trimmed by 7 bases and J by 8 bases, leaving 15 bases between them. The CDR3 is 13 amino acids. CDR3 amino acids: CASTSPGGDTIYF. In nucleotides, the CDR3 is TGTGCCAGCACCTCACCCGGGGGAGACACCATATATTTT.

This chain joins TRBV4-1 and TRBJ1-5; the D is unclear. Per germline, CDR1 MGHRA and CDR2 YSYEKL. The CDR3 spans 17 residues. With 0 bases removed from V and 0 bases from J, the gap between germline ends came to 12 bases. DNA of the CDR3: TGCGCCAGCAGCCAAGATCAAAGAGGAAATAGCAATCAGCCCCAGCATTTT. Translation: CASSQDQRGNSNQPQHF.

This clone showed up just a few times. The chain links TRBV6-4 to TRBJ2-3; D is possibly TRBD2 (6 bases). This CDR3 comprises 15 residues. V lost 3 bases and J 2 bases, leaving 12 bases between the germline ends. The germline V gene encodes CDR1 MRHNA and CDR2 SNTAGT. The CDR3 protein is CASSDTAGNTDTQYF. In DNA, the CDR3 is TGTGCCAGCAGTGATACGGCGGGAAACACAGATACGCAGTATTTT.

This clone was recorded a few times. The chain's CDR3 is CASSATSGHYEQYF. As DNA, the CDR3 is TGTGCCAGCAGTGCTACTAGCGGTCACTACGAGCAGTACTTC. The chain combines TRBV6-1 with TRBJ2-7; 8 bases align to TRBD2. The CDR3 is made up of 14 amino acids. Germline CDR1 is MNHNS and CDR2 is SASEGT. Unmatched junction bases numbered 5, after V lost 4 bases and J lost 3 bases.

This chain links TRBV5-6 with TRBJ2-1; no definite D call. CDR3 length: 15 residues. Per the germline V gene, CDR1 is SGHDT and CDR2 is YYEEEE. V was cut by 4 bases and J by 0 bases, with 11 bases left in between. The CDR3 nucleotides are TGTGCCAGCAGCAGACTTGCTCGCTCCTACAATGAGCAGTTCTTC. This gives the protein CASSRLARSYNEQFF.

V usage is TRBV5-1 and J usage is TRBJ2-1; D might be TRBD2 (7 bases). Per germline, CDR1 SGHRS and CDR2 YFSETQ. V was trimmed by 2 bases and J by 1 base, leaving 10 bases between them. The length of the CDR3 is 15 residues. The CDR3 bases are TGCGCCAGCAGCTTAGGGGGAGGGTCCTACAATGAGCAGTTCTTC. It yields the protein CASSLGGGSYNEQFF.

This chain links TRBV28 with TRBJ1-2; 7 bases are shared with TRBD1. V shed 7 bases, J shed 1 base, and the junction held 9 bases outside the gene matches. CDR1 is MDHEN and CDR2 is SYDVKM in the germline V gene. The CDR3 is 15 residues long. This CDR3 is CASIYKGAGNYGYTF. CDR3 nucleotides: TGTGCCAGCATCTATAAGGGGGCGGGTAACTATGGCTACACCTTC.

The chain joins TRBV2 to TRBJ2-3; 7 nucleotides agree with TRBD2. Unmatched junction bases numbered 9, after V lost 6 bases and J lost 3 bases. The CDR3 contains 15 residues. Looked up from germline, CDR1 is SNHLY and CDR2 is FYNNEI. The CDR3 sequence is CASSESGIGTDTQYF. The CDR3 DNA follows: TGTGCCAGCAGCGAAAGCGGGATAGGGACAGATACGCAGTATTTT.

V usage is TRBV19 and J usage is TRBJ1-5; D remains ambiguous. CDR3 size: 16 residues. Per the germline V gene, CDR1 is LNHDA and CDR2 is SQIVND (reference sequence). V dropped 6 bases and J dropped 0 bases, with 15 bases sitting between them. The CDR3 nucleotides are TGTGCCAGTAGGCCAACGAGCTACAGTAGCAATCAGCCCCAGCATTTT. Encoded protein: CASRPTSYSSNQPQHF.

This clone has only a few counts. The rearrangement joins TRBV28 to TRBJ2-3; a possible D gene is TRBD1 (5 bases). The germline CDR1 and CDR2 sequences are MDHEN and SYDVKM. The V end lost 4 bases, the J end lost 8 bases, and 16 bases lay between the germline ends. CDR3 length: 14 amino acids. CDR3 residues: CASSWGTGRGTQYF. In nucleotides, the CDR3 is TGTGCCAGCAGTTGGGGTACTGGTAGGGGTACGCAGTATTTT.

V gene TRBV10-3 combines with J gene TRBJ2-3, with D hard to call. V shed 8 bases and J shed 0 bases, with 15 bases lying between them. In germline, CDR1 is ENHRY, CDR2 SYGVKD. The CDR3 spans 15 residues. This CDR3 reads CAIGPTQSSTDTQYF. CDR3 DNA sequence: TGTGCCATCGGCCCAACACAGTCCAGCACAGATACGCAGTATTTT.